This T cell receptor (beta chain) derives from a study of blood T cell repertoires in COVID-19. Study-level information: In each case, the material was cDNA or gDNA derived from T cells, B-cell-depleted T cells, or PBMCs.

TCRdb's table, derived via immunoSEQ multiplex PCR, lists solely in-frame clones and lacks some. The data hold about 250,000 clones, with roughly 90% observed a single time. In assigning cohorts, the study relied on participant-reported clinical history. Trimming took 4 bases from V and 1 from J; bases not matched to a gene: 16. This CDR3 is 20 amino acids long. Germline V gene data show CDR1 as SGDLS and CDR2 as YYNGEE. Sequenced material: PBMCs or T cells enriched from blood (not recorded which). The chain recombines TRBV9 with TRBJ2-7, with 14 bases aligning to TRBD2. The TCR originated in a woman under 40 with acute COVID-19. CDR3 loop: CASSSGTSGSSHSGSYEQYF. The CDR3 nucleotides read TGTGCCAGCAGCTCCGGGACTAGCGGGAGTTCTCATAGCGGTTCCTACGAGCAGTACTTC.